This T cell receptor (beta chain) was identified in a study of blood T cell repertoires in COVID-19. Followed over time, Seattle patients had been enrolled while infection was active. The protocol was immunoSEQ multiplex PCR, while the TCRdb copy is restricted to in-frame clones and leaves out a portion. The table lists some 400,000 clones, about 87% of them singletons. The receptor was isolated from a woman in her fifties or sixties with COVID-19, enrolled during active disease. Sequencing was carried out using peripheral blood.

This CDR3 is CASSFLRQGRTFF. The CDR3 bases are TGTGCCAGCAGTTTTTTGCGACAGGGGCGAACTTTCTTT. The chain couples TRBV28 to TRBJ1-1; 8 bases match TRBD1. Germline V lookup: CDR1 MDHEN, CDR2 SYDVKM. This CDR3 has 13 residues. The ends lost 3 bases at V and 12 bases at J; junction bases unmatched: 9.